These T cell receptor beta chains were read from a single sample in a study of T cells in localized non-small cell lung cancer. Method: immunoSEQ multiplex PCR; TCRdb's copy keeps in-frame clones and lacks some. The data hold approximately 30,000 clones, with 85% to 90% observed a single time. Sequencing was performed on peripheral blood, taken before any cancer treatment. Every receptor here comes from a male donor aged 60 or over with stage III lung adenocarcinoma. Each CDR3 is given with its conserved first and last residue. The D gene is left open where the match is weak. A row's size may be missing; if present it is once, few, many or a size class.

clone size	V gene	D gene	J gene	CDR3 protein	CDR3 DNA
-	TRBV25-1	TRBD2	TRBJ2-1	CASMSAGVSNEQFF	TGTGCCAGCATGTCAGCGGGAGTCAGCAATGAGCAGTTCTTC
few	TRBV5-1	-	TRBJ2-1	CASSLEFNYHNEQFF	TGCGCCAGCAGCTTGGAGTTTAATTACCACAATGAGCAGTTCTTC
-	TRBV15	-	TRBJ2-7	CATSRGGEQYF	TGTGCCACCAGCAGAGGAGGCGAGCAGTACTTC
-	TRBV18	-	TRBJ2-7	CASSPRAGRGYEQYF	TGTGCCAGCTCACCACGCGCAGGGCGGGGCTACGAGCAGTACTTC
-	TRBV5-1	-	TRBJ2-3	CASSMGHADTQYF	TGCGCCAGCAGCATGGGACACGCGGATACGCAGTATTTT
-	TRBV5-6	-	TRBJ1-5	CASSSSPSGQPQHF	TGTGCCAGCAGCTCGTCTCCGTCAGGACAGCCCCAGCATTTT
-	TRBV30	-	TRBJ1-4	CAWTPVDATNEKLFF	TGTGCCTGGACCCCGGTGGATGCAACTAATGAAAAACTGTTTTTT
-	TRBV27	TRBD1	TRBJ1-6	CASSSRQGYSPLHF	TGTGCCAGCAGTTCCCGACAGGGCTATTCACCCCTCCACTTT
-	TRBV7-5	-	TRBJ2-1	CVRSLVPSGPTSEGNEQFF	TGTGTCAGAAGCTTAGTTCCCAGCGGTCCAACGAGTGAAGGGAATGAGCAGTTCTTC
-	TRBV19	TRBD1	TRBJ1-5	CASSRMGQNNQPQHF	TGTGCCAGTAGTAGAATGGGACAGAACAATCAGCCCCAGCATTTT
few	TRBV5-6	-	TRBJ2-3	CASSLGQTGIGQYF	TGTGCCAGCAGCTTGGGACAAACGGGAATAGGGCAGTATTTT
few	TRBV6-1	-	TRBJ1-5	CASSDREVWQPQHF	TGTGCCAGCAGTGACAGGGAAGTTTGGCAGCCCCAGCATTTT
-	TRBV29-1	-	TRBJ2-5	CSTDRNGEAQYF	TGCAGCACAGACAGAAACGGAGAAGCCCAGTACTTC
once	TRBV6-4	-	TRBJ1-1	CASSTGLRNTEAFF	TGTGCCAGCAGTACAGGGCTTCGGAACACTGAAGCTTTCTTT
once	TRBV5-1	-	TRBJ1-2	CASSLAGSAGGLRAVRDGYTF	TGCGCCAGCAGCTTGGCCGGTTCGGCCGGAGGGTTGAGGGCCGTTCGGGATGGCTACACCTTC
-	TRBV27	-	TRBJ2-3	CASTPAGTDTQYF	TGTGCCAGCACCCCTGCAGGGACAGATACGCAGTATTTT
-	TRBV14	-	TRBJ1-3	CASSQQTGNTIYF	TGTGCCAGCAGCCAACAAACTGGAAACACCATATATTTT
-	TRBV21-1	-	TRBJ2-5	CASSNRQGLNFPPQETQYF	TGTGCCAGCAGCAACCGACAGGGATTAAACTTCCCTCCCCAAGAGACCCAGTACTTC
-	TRBV27	-	TRBJ2-5	CASSLGAGGPQETQYF	TGTGCCAGCAGTTTAGGAGCGGGCGGACCCCAAGAGACCCAGTACTTC
-	TRBV6-1	-	TRBJ2-1	CASKEGQVNNEQFF	TGTGCCAGCAAAGAGGGACAAGTCAACAATGAGCAGTTCTTC
few	TRBV15	-	TRBJ1-5	CATNRMVGSPQPQHF	TGTGCCACCAACAGGATGGTCGGGTCCCCTCAGCCCCAGCATTTT
-	TRBV5-6	-	TRBJ2-1	CASSLAGGYEQFF	TGTGCCAGCAGCTTGGCGGGGGGCTATGAGCAGTTCTTC
once	TRBV5-1	-	TRBJ2-5	CASSLGVGQGETQYF	TGCGCCAGCAGCTTGGGCGTGGGGCAAGGAGAGACCCAGTACTTC
-	TRBV6-4	-	TRBJ1-1	CASSGQMNTEAFF	TGTGCCAGCAGTGGACAGATGAACACTGAAGCTTTCTTT
-	TRBV6-1	-	TRBJ2-7	CASSPLGGPGEQYF	TGTGCCAGCAGCCCCCTGGGCGGGCCGGGCGAGCAGTACTTC
-	TRBV29-1	TRBD2	TRBJ2-1	CSATVGLAGGRIREQFF	TGCAGCGCCACCGTTGGGCTAGCGGGGGGTAGGATACGTGAGCAGTTCTTC
-	TRBV14	-	TRBJ1-1	CASSQDLARKYHEAFF	TGTGCCAGCAGCCAAGATCTTGCCAGAAAATACCATGAAGCTTTCTTT
-	TRBV27	TRBD1	TRBJ1-4	CASRRDSALGKLFF	TGTGCCAGCCGGAGGGACAGCGCGCTAGGAAAACTGTTTTTT
-	TRBV19	-	TRBJ1-5	CASQGLSNQPQHF	TGTGCCAGTCAGGGTCTGAGCAATCAGCCCCAGCATTTT
-	TRBV29-1	-	TRBJ1-2	CSVFGSGYTF	TGCAGCGTTTTTGGGTCCGGCTACACCTTC
-	TRBV5-6	-	TRBJ2-3	CASSLSPGDTQYF	TGTGCCAGCAGCTTAAGTCCGGGGGATACGCAGTATTTT
once	TRBV5-1	-	TRBJ1-1	CASSLRGAVNTEAFF	TGCGCCAGCAGCCTCCGAGGAGCAGTGAACACTGAAGCTTTCTTT
-	TRBV29-1	-	TRBJ1-3	CSVALWGNTIYF	TGCAGCGTTGCCCTGTGGGGAAACACCATATATTTT
-	TRBV30	-	TRBJ1-3	CAWSRNTIYF	TGTGCCTGGAGTAGAAACACCATATATTTT
-	TRBV6-1	-	TRBJ1-2	CASSGQGPADYGYTF	TGTGCCAGCAGTGGCCAGGGACCAGCGGACTATGGCTACACCTTC